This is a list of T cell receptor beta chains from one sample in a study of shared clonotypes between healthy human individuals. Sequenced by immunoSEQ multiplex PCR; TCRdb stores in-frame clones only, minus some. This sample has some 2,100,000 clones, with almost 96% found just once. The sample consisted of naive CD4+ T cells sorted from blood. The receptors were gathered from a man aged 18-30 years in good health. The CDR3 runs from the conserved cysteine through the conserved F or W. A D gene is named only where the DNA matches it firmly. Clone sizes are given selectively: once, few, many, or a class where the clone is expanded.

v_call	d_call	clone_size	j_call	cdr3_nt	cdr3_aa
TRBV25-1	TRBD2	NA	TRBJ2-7	TGTGCCAGCATGGGGAGGGTCGAGCAGTACTTC	CASMGRVEQYF
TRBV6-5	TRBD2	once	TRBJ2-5	TGTGCCAGCAGCCCCCAGCGGGGGATCGGGACCCAGTACTTC	CASSPQRGIGTQYF
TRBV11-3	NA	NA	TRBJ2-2	TGTGCCAGCAGCGCGAGACTATCGGGCGGGGAGCTGTTTTTT	CASSARLSGGELFF
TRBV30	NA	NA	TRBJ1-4	TGTGCCTGGAGACGGGATAATGAAAAACTGTTTTTT	CAWRRDNEKLFF
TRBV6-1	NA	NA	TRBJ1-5	TGTGCCAGCATACAGACACGGTACGGCAATCAGCCCCAGCATTTT	CASIQTRYGNQPQHF
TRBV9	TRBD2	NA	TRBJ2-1	TGTGCCAGCAGCCCAACCGGGACTAGCCCCGAGCAGTTCTTC	CASSPTGTSPEQFF
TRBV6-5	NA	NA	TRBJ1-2	TGTGCCAGCGGGAGAACGGGGGGCGTAAATGGCTACACCTTC	CASGRTGGVNGYTF
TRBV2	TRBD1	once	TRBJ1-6	TGTGCCAGCAGTCTTACCCAGACAGGGCCAGATTCACCCCTCCACTTT	CASSLTQTGPDSPLHF
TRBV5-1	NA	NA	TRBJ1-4	TGCGCCAGCAGCTTGGCGCCAACAACTAATGAAAAACTGTTTTTT	CASSLAPTTNEKLFF
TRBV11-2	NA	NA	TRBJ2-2	TGTGCCAGCAGCGTCGATTACTCTAGCGCCGGGGAGCTGTTTTTT	CASSVDYSSAGELFF
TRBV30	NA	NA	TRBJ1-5	TGTGCCTGGAGCACGAGAGGGGGTGTAGGCAATCAGCCCCAGCATTTT	CAWSTRGGVGNQPQHF
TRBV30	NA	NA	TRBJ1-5	TGTGCCTGGAAACCCGAAGGTCAGCCCCAGCATTTT	CAWKPEGQPQHF
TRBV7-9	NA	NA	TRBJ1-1	TGTGCCAGCAGCTTAGCGAAGAATCGAGATGGAGCTTTCTTT	CASSLAKNRDGAFF
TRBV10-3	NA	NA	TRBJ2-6	TGTGCCATCAGTGAGTCGCCTTCCGGGGCCAACGTCCTGACTTTC	CAISESPSGANVLTF
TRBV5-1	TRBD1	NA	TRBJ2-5	TGCGCCAGCAGCTTGTACGGGGACAGCCAAGAGACCCAGTACTTC	CASSLYGDSQETQYF
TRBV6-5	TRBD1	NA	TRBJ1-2	TGTGCCAGTAAACAGGGGGCGCCTGACTATGGCTACACCTTC	CASKQGAPDYGYTF
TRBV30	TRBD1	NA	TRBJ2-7	TGTGCCTGGAGTGGGACAGGGGGTTACGAGCAGTACTTC	CAWSGTGGYEQYF
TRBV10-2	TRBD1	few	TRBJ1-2	TGCGCCAGCGGAACAGGGGACTATGGCTACACCTTC	CASGTGDYGYTF
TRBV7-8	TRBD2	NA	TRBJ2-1	TGTGCCAGCCGATTTATAGCGGGGGCTTCCTACAATGAGCAGTTCTTC	CASRFIAGASYNEQFF
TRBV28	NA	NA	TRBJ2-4	TGTGCCAGCACGGGACTGGTCAAAAACATTCAGTACTTC	CASTGLVKNIQYF
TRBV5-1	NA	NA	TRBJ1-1	TGCGCCAGCAGCTTAAGGGACCCGGTTGGGGCTGAAGCTTTCTTT	CASSLRDPVGAEAFF
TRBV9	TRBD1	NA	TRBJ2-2	TGTGCCAGCAGCGGAGAGAAAGGGGGCTCGAGCACCGGGGAGCTGTTTTTT	CASSGEKGGSSTGELFF
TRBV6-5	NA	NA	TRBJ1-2	TGTGCCAGCAGCCAAGACAGCCTCTATGGCTACACCTTC	CASSQDSLYGYTF
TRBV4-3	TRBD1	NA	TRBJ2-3	TGCGCCAGCAGCCAGGAAGGGACAGTCACAGATACGCAGTATTTT	CASSQEGTVTDTQYF
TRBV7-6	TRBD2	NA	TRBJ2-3	TGTGCCAGCAGCTTGAATGTCGACGGGGGGACAGATACGCAGTATTTT	CASSLNVDGGTDTQYF
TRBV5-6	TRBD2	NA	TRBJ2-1	TGTGCCAGCAGCGCCGACCCGGGACTAGGTACCGGCTACAATGAGCAGTTCTTC	CASSADPGLGTGYNEQFF
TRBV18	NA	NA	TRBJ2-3	TGTGCCAGCTCGCAGATGGCAGATACGCAGTATTTT	CASSQMADTQYF
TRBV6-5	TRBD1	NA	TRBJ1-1	TGTGCCAGCAGTGCTACACCGACAGGGGGTGAAGCTTTCTTT	CASSATPTGGEAFF
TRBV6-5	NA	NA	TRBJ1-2	TGTGCCAGCAGTCGGGACGGGTACTATGGCTACACCTTC	CASSRDGYYGYTF
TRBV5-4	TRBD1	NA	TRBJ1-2	TGTGCCAGCAGCTTGGGGGACAGGGGGAATATCTATGGCTACACCTTC	CASSLGDRGNIYGYTF
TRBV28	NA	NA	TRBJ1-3	TGTGCCAGCAGTCCAGGGGCGGCCTCTGGAAACACCATATATTTT	CASSPGAASGNTIYF
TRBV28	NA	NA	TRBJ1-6	TGTGCCAGCAGTCCGAGGGGGTTCAATTCACCCCTCCACTTT	CASSPRGFNSPLHF
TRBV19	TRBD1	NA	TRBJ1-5	TGTGCCAGCAAAGACAGGGGGCAGGGGCCCCAGCATTTT	CASKDRGQGPQHF
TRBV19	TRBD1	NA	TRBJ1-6	TGTGCCAGTAGTTCCGGACAGGAGAGCTCCTATAATTCACCCCTCCACTTT	CASSSGQESSYNSPLHF
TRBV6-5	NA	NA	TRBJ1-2	TGTGCCAGCAGTTCCTTCCCGGACGGGGCCTACACCTTC	CASSSFPDGAYTF
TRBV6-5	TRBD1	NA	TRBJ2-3	TGTGCCAGCAGGCAGGGGGTGGGCACAGATACGCAGTATTTT	CASRQGVGTDTQYF
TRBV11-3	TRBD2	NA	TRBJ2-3	TGTGCCAGCAGTAAGAGGGCTAGCGGGGCCACAGATACGCAGTATTTT	CASSKRASGATDTQYF
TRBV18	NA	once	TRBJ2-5	TGTGCCAGCTCACCACCTATAATCGATTGGTACCAAGAGACCCAGTACTTC	CASSPPIIDWYQETQYF
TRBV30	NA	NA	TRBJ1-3	TGTGCCTGGAGTCAGCTCACGCCCTCCGGGTTCAGAAACACCATATATTTT	CAWSQLTPSGFRNTIYF
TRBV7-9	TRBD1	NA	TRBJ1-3	TGTGCCAGCAGCTTGCGGGGACAGTCCTCTGGAAACACCATATATTTT	CASSLRGQSSGNTIYF